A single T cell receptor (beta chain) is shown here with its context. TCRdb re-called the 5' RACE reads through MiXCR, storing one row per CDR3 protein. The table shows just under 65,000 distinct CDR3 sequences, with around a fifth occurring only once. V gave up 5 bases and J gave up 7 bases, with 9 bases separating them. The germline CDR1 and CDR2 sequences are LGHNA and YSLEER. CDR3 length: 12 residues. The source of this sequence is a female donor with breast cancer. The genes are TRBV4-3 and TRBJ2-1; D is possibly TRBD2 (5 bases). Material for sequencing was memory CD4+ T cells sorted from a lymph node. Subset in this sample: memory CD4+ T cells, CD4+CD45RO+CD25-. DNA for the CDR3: TGCGCCAGCAGCTATAGCGAAAATGAGCAGTTCTTC. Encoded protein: CASSYSENEQFF.